This T cell receptor (beta chain) was retrieved from a study of T cell responses to AZD1222 COVID-19 vaccine. General study findings and limits: After two AZD1222 doses, spike-specific TCR breadth and depth rose versus day 0. Spike as a whole was targeted by vaccine-associated CD4 TCRs, dominant at 160-218 and 743-854. Donors were largely white British and mainly female; clonal diversity was possibly underestimated. Seropositive AZD1222 recipients at baseline numbered only five or six.

Some clones are missing from TCRdb's copy, which holds only in-frame ones; the method was immunoSEQ multiplex PCR. The table lists 150,000 to 200,000 clones, approximately 90% of them singletons. Notes on this clone: Its antigen is not known.

The V gene end was trimmed by 4 bases and the J gene end by 4 bases; junction bases not matched to a gene: 10. Germline V gene data show CDR1 as SGHNT and CDR2 as YYREEE (reference sequence). The CDR3 runs to 15 residues. The genes are TRBV5-4 and TRBJ2-7; 8 bases match TRBD2. The TCR sequence derives from an adult who received the AZD1222 COVID-19 vaccine. Sequencing was performed on peripheral blood, taken 28 days after the second AZD1222 dose. In nucleotides, the CDR3 is TGTGCCAGCAGCCGAGAGCGGGGGACACCTTACGAGCAGTACTTC. This sequence encodes CASSRERGTPYEQYF.